The 10 T cell receptor beta chains in this list originate from one sample, sequenced in a study of identical twins. TCRdb itself ran the 5' RACE reads through MiXCR, one entry per CDR3 protein. The sample has nearly 900,000 distinct CDR3 sequences, around an eighth seen once; the top ten hold around 1.5%. A further study also used this sample, focusing on yellow fever vaccine responses in identical twins.

What was sequenced was PBMCs. The source of these receptors is a young woman in good health.

The V call is TRBV6-5, the J call TRBJ2-1; 9 positions match TRBD2. Trimming took 0 bases from V and 4 from J; bases not matched to a gene: 4. Germline assignment: CDR1 MNHEY and CDR2 SVGAGI. This CDR3 contains 16 residues. CDR3 in DNA: TGTGCCAGCAGTTACTCGAATCTAGCGGGGTACAATGAGCAGTTCTTC. Encoded protein: CASSYSNLAGYNEQFF.

As for this clonotype: Compared with germline, one end of the junction differs, possibly owing to a read error. The chain couples TRBV20-1 to TRBJ1-2, with D possibly TRBD1 on 6 matching bases. The CDR3 runs to 13 residues. The V gene's germline CDR1 is DFQATT and CDR2 SNEGSKA (reference sequence). The CDR3 DNA sequence: TGCAGTACTAGGGGGACAACAAACTATGGCTACACCTTC. Protein sequence: CSTRGTTNYGYTF.

This clonotype has ten or more counts. This chain joins TRBV24-1 and TRBJ2-1; 9 bases agree with TRBD1. The V gene's germline CDR1 is KGHDR and CDR2 SFDVKD. This CDR3 contains 16 residues. Losses at the gene ends were 0 bases for V and 9 bases for J; bases not matched to a gene: 8. The CDR3 here is CATSDLGWDRDSEQFF. The CDR3 DNA sequence: TGTGCCACCAGTGATTTGGGCTGGGACAGGGACAGTGAGCAGTTCTTC.

This clonotype was counted between two and nine times. The gene calls are TRBV19 and TRBJ2-2; 10 nucleotides match TRBD1. Germline lookup yields CDR1 LNHDA and CDR2 SQIVND (reference sequence). V gave up 7 bases and J gave up 6 bases; unmatched junction bases: 8. The CDR3 runs 15 residues. As DNA, the CDR3 is TGTGCCAGTATCCGGGACAGGGGATCATCCGGGGAGCTGTTTTTT. Its translation: CASIRDRGSSGELFF.

The sample holds many counts of this clonotype. V is TRBV5-6 and J is TRBJ2-1; TRBD2 matches at 12 bases. The germline gives CDR1 SGHDT, CDR2 YYEEEE. CDR3 length: 18 residues. V lost 1 base to trimming and J lost 8 bases; unmatched junction nucleotides: 13. The CDR3 DNA reads TGTGCCAGCAGCTTGACAACTAGCGGGAGGTATAATAGAGATGAGCAGTTCTTC. It is translated as CASSLTTSGRYNRDEQFF.

This clonotype has a count of ten or more. This chain links TRBV5-1 with TRBJ2-2; 9 nucleotides align to TRBD2. The CDR3 totals 21 residues. Germline CDR1 and CDR2: SGHRS and YFSETQ. V lost 3 bases, J lost 3 bases, and 21 bases stayed unmatched. The CDR3 loop reads CASSSILGLAGARDYTGELFF. The CDR3, as DNA: TGCGCCAGCAGCTCTATCCTGGGGTTAGCGGGGGCCCGTGACTACACCGGGGAGCTGTTTTTT. The entire variable domain, with the rest obtained from reference TRBV5-1 and TRBJ2-2, is as follows: KAGVTQTPRYLIKTRGQQVTLSCSPISGHRSVSWYQQTPGQGLQFLFEYFSETQRNKGNFPGRFSGRQFSNSRSEMNVSTLELGDSALYLCASSSILGLAGARDYTGELFFGEGSRLTVL.

The DNA of the CDR3 is TGTGCCAGCAGTTTAGTTTCTAGCGGGGGGGTCTACAATGAGCAGTTCTTC. Residues: CASSLVSSGGVYNEQFF. V and J are TRBV28 and TRBJ2-1, with TRBD2 matching over 12 bases. Germline lookup yields CDR1 MDHEN and CDR2 SYDVKM. The CDR3 has 17 residues. V was clipped by 2 bases and J by 3 bases; unmatched bases: 5.

There are many counts of this clonotype. The rearrangement links TRBV15 to TRBJ1-5; maybe TRBD1 (5 bases). The CDR3 consists of 14 residues. V shed 5 bases and J shed 7 bases, with 15 bases lying between them. Germline CDR1 reads LNHNV; CDR2 reads YYDKDF (reference sequence). The CDR3 coding sequence is TGTGCCACCAGCCCTCGGGACGTGGGACAGCCCCAGCATTTT. It encodes CATSPRDVGQPQHF.

Many counts were recorded for this clonotype. V gene TRBV12-3 or TRBV12-4 combines with J gene TRBJ2-1; 9 bases align to TRBD2. This CDR3 is 16 amino acids long. V was clipped by 4 bases and J by 8 bases; unmatched bases: 12. In DNA form, the CDR3 reads TGTGCCAGCAGTTCTCTAGCGGGAAACTCTAGGGATGAGCAGTTCTTC. It specifies CASSSLAGNSRDEQFF.

This clonotype was picked up many times. The chain is built from TRBV7-9 and TRBJ2-3; D is possibly TRBD1 (6 bases). This CDR3 region has 14 residues. V was cut by 4 bases and J by 2 bases, with 10 bases left in between. CDR1 SEHNR and CDR2 FQNEAQ come from the germline V gene (reference sequence). This CDR3 is CASSSRQDTDTQYF. In DNA form, the CDR3 reads TGTGCCAGCAGCTCCAGACAGGACACAGATACGCAGTATTTT.